These 15 T cell receptor beta chains were sequenced from one sample in a study of blood T cells in healthy people across ages. Primed by a sample-barcoded 5' primer and a J-beta primer mix, a second PCR proceeded for 7 to 11 cycles. TCRdb independently ran MiXCR on the 5' RACE reads; one entry per CDR3 protein. The sample has 650,000 to 800,000 distinct CDR3 sequences; 40% to 50% are singletons. Sequencing was done on a sample of blood. Every receptor here comes from a man in his 60s in good health.

J is TRBJ1-4 and V is TRBV27; 9 nucleotides align to TRBD1. The CDR3 length is 15 residues. Germline V gene sequence: CDR1 MNHEY, CDR2 SMNVEV (reference sequence). Trimming removed 6 bases from V and 5 bases from J; junction bases left unmatched: 7. As DNA, the CDR3 is TGTGCCAGCAGGGGAAGACAGGGGGGGAATGAAAAACTGTTTTTT. Its protein product is CASRGRQGGNEKLFF.

This clonotype showed up just a few times. CDR3 sequence: CASSLGDRQPYEQYF. The CDR3 DNA reads TGTGCCAGCAGCTTAGGGGACAGACAACCCTACGAGCAGTACTTC. The gene calls are TRBV7-9 and TRBJ2-7; 7 bases agree with TRBD1. This CDR3 region has 15 residues. CDR1 is SEHNR and CDR2 is FQNEAQ in the germline V gene (reference sequence). V dropped 1 base and J dropped 2; count of bases not matched to a gene: 5.

This clonotype was seen a handful of times. The chain is built from TRBV4-1 and TRBJ2-1; weak D call: TRBD2 (5 bases). The CDR3 spans 17 residues. V lost 0 bases and J 3 bases, leaving 15 bases between the germline ends. Germline assignment: CDR1 MGHRA and CDR2 YSYEKL. The CDR3 coding sequence is TGCGCCAGCAGCCAAGAAACTAGGGCATTGGTCTACAATGAGCAGTTCTTC. Residues: CASSQETRALVYNEQFF.

A few counts support this clonotype. The V and J genes are TRBV9 and TRBJ1-1; TRBD1 agrees at 7 bases. CDR1 and CDR2 (germline): SGDLS, YYNGEE. The CDR3 length is 15 residues. Losses at the gene ends were 5 bases for V and 1 base for J; bases not matched to a gene: 8. The CDR3 DNA reads as TGTGCCAGCAGTCCGACAGGGACAAAGAACACTGAAGCTTTCTTT. Amino acid sequence: CASSPTGTKNTEAFF.

This sequence joins TRBV3-1 and TRBJ2-3; 9 nucleotides agree with TRBD2. Germline assignment: CDR1 LGHDT and CDR2 YNNKEL (reference sequence). J lost 3 bases, V lost 1 base, and 8 bases had no gene match. This CDR3 is built from 17 residues. For the CDR3, the DNA is TGTGCCAGCAGCCAAGCGGCGGGGCTAGCGGGGACAGATACGCAGTATTTT. Amino acid sequence: CASSQAAGLAGTDTQYF.

This clonotype was observed a few times. The V gene is TRBV12-5, the J gene TRBJ2-2; D may be TRBD1 (5 bases). This CDR3 is 15 amino acids long. CDR1 and CDR2 (germline): LGHNT, FRNRAP. Between the trimmed V and J ends, which lost 7 bases and 6 bases, there was a span of 18 bases. CDR3 sequence (DNA): TGTGCTAGTGACCAGGGCATTGCCGGTCCCGGGGAGCTGTTTTTT. Amino acid sequence: CASDQGIAGPGELFF.

The rearrangement joins TRBV18 to TRBJ2-1, with D hard to call. There are 12 residues in the CDR3. V lost 2 bases, J lost 5 bases, and 4 bases lay in between. In germline, CDR1 is KGHSH, CDR2 LQKENI. In DNA, the CDR3 is TGTGCCAGCTCACCAAAGGACAATGAGCAGTTCTTC. Amino acid sequence: CASSPKDNEQFF.

The sample holds a few counts of this clonotype. The chain employs TRBV27 and TRBJ1-5, with D perhaps TRBD1 (5 bases). The germline CDR1 and CDR2 sequences are MNHEY and SMNVEV (reference sequence). The ends were cut back, 5 bases at V and 5 bases at J, with 13 bases in the middle. The CDR3 covers 14 residues. CDR3 DNA: TGTGCCAGCAGTCCTCAAATACAGGATCAGCCCCAGCATTTT. It yields the protein CASSPQIQDQPQHF.

This clonotype was recorded only once. The chain employs TRBV11-2 and TRBJ2-7; TRBD2 is a possible D gene (5 bases). CDR1 SGHAT and CDR2 FQNNGV come from the germline V gene. The length of the CDR3 is 15 residues. The V gene lost 2 bases and the J gene lost 2 bases, with 13 bases spanning the gap. The CDR3, as DNA: TGTGCCAGCAGCTTATCGCGGGTTAGCACCTACGAGCAGTACTTC. This gives the protein CASSLSRVSTYEQYF.

This clonotype was observed a handful of times. The chain links TRBV20-1 to TRBJ1-6; D gene uncertain. V dropped 1 base and J dropped 8 bases, with 15 bases sitting between them. In germline, CDR1 is DFQATT, CDR2 SNEGSKA (reference sequence). This CDR3 has 15 amino acids. The CDR3 sequence is CSARALGGYDSPLHF. The CDR3 bases are TGCAGTGCTAGAGCGCTTGGCGGGTATGATTCACCCCTCCACTTT.

The V gene is TRBV5-1, the J gene TRBJ2-7, with D maybe TRBD1 (6 bases). V dropped 0 bases and J dropped 0 bases, with 13 bases sitting between them. The CDR3 is made up of 16 amino acids. CDR1 and CDR2 from the germline V gene are SGHRS and YFSETQ. The CDR3 bases are TGCGCCAGCAGCTTGGGACCCCGACAGGCCTCCTACGAGCAGTACTTC. Amino acid sequence: CASSLGPRQASYEQYF.

This chain joins TRBV20-1 and TRBJ1-6, with a tentative D call TRBD1 (5 bases). This CDR3 is 13 amino acids long. V lost 1 base and J 9 bases, leaving 10 bases between the germline ends. Germline lookup yields CDR1 DFQATT and CDR2 SNEGSKA (reference sequence). The CDR3 protein is CSARGGVTSPLHF. For the CDR3, the DNA is TGCAGTGCTAGAGGAGGGGTTACTTCACCCCTCCACTTT.

The chain uses TRBV20-1 and TRBJ2-5, with 7 positions matching TRBD2. Germline V CDR1 and CDR2: DFQATT, SNEGSKA (reference sequence). V lost 8 bases, J lost 5 bases, and 11 bases stayed unmatched. The CDR3 totals 13 residues. The DNA of the CDR3 is TGCAGTTCCAGCGGGGAGACTAGGGAGACCCAGTACTTC. Protein: CSSSGETRETQYF.

The rearrangement links TRBV9 to TRBJ2-6; 8 bases are a match to TRBD1. Germline-derived CDR1 and CDR2 are SGDLS and YYNGEE. Trimming at V came to 1 base and at J to 2 bases, leaving 5 bases not matched to a gene. The CDR3 has 17 residues. CDR3 sequence reads: CASSVSPGGAGANVLTF. CDR3 sequence (DNA): TGTGCCAGCAGCGTAAGCCCAGGGGGCGCTGGGGCCAACGTCCTGACTTTC.

The V gene is TRBV6-5, the J gene TRBJ1-4; possible D gene TRBD1, 5 bases. Trimming took 6 bases from V and 6 from J, leaving 14 bases between them. CDR3 length equals 14 residues. Germline loops: CDR1 MNHEY, CDR2 SVGAGI. CDR3 DNA: TGTGCCAGCAGAAATCAGGGAGGGGATGAAAAACTGTTTTTT. It yields the protein CASRNQGGDEKLFF.